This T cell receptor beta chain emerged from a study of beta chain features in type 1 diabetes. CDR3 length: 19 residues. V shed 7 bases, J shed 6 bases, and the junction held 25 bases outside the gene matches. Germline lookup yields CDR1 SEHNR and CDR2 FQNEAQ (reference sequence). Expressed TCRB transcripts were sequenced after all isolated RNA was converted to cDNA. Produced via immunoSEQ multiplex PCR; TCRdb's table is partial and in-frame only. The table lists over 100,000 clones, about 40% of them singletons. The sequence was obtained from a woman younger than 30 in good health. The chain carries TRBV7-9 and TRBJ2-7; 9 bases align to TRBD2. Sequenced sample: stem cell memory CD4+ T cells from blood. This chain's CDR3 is CASTITPGGATGLASEQYF. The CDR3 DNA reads TGTGCCAGCACCATAACACCTGGAGGGGCGACGGGACTAGCCTCCGAGCAGTACTTC.